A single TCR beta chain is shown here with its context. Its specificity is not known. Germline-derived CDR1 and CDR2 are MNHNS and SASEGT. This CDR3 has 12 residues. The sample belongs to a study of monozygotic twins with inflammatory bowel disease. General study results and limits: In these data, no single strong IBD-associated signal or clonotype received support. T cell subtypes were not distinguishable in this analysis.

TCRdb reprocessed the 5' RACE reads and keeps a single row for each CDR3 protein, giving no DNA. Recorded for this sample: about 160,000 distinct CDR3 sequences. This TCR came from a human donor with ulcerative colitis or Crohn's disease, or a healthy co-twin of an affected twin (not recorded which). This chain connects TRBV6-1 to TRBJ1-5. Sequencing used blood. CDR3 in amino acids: CASSEAGQPQHF.